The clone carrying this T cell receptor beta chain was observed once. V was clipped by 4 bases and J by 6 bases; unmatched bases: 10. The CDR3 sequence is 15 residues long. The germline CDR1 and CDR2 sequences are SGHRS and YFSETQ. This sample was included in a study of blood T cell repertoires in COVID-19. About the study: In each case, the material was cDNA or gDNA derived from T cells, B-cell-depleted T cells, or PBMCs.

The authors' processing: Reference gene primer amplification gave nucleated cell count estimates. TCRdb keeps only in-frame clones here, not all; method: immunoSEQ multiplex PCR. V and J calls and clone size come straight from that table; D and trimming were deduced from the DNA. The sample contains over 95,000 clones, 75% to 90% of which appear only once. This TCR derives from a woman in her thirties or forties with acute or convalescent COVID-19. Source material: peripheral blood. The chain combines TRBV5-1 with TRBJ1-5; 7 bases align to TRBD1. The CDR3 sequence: CASSPFRDRGQPQHF. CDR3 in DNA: TGCGCCAGCAGCCCATTCCGGGACAGAGGTCAGCCCCAGCATTTT.